This entry is about one T cell receptor beta chain. Repertoires were generated with immunoSEQ multiplex PCR, while TCRdb's copy carries only in-frame clones and drops some. The sample lists 900,000 to 1,200,000 clones; 78% were seen once. The sample originates from a study of shared clonotypes between healthy human individuals. The CDR3 spans 14 residues. Trimming took 5 bases from V and 3 from J, leaving 11 bases between them. From germline, CDR1 is SGHTA and CDR2 FQGTGA. The chain is built from TRBV7-3 and TRBJ2-1; possibly TRBD1 or TRBD2 for D (5 bases each). This clonotype was obtained from a man aged 18 to 30 in good health. Some clones in this sample may be carry-over from other donors' samples. The specimen was memory CD4+ T cells from PBMCs. Sample subset: CD45RA-negative fraction. The CDR3 bases are TGTGCCAGCAGCGGGACGGGCCTCTACAATGAGCAGTTCTTC. It specifies CASSGTGLYNEQFF.